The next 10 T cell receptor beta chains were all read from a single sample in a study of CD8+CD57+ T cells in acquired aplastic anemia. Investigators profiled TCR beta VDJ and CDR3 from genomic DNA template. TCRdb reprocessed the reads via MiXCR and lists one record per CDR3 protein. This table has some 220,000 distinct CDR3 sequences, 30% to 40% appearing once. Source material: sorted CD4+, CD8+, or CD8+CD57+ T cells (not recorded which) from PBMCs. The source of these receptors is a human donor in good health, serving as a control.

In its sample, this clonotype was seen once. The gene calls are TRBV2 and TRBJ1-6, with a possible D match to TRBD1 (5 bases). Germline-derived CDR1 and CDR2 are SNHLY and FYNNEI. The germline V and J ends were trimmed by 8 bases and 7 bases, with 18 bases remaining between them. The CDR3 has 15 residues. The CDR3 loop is CASGLEGIGNSPLHF. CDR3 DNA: TGTGCCAGCGGATTGGAGGGGATCGGGAATTCACCCCTCCACTTT. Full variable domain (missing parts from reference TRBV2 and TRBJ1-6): EPEVTQTPSHQVTQMGQEVILRCVPISNHLYFYWYRQILGQKVEFLVSFYNNEISEKSEIFDDQFSVERPDGSNFTLKIRSTKLEDSAMYFCASGLEGIGNSPLHFGNGTRLTVT.

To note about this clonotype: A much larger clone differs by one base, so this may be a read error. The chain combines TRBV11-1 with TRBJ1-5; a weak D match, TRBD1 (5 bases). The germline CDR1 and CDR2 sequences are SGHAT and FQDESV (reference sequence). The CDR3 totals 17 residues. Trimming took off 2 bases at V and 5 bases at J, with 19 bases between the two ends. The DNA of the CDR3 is TGTGCCAGCAGCTTAATGGGGCGGATGATTAGGGATCAGCCCCAGCATTTT. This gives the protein CASSLMGRMIRDQPQHF.

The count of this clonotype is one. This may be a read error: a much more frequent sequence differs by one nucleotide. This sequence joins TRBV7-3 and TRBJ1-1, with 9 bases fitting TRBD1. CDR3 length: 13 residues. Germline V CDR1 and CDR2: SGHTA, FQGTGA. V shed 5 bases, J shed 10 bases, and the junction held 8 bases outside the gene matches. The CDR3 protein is CASSLGQGLGAFF. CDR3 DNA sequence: TGTGCCAGCAGCCTGGGACAGGGTTTAGGAGCTTTCTTT.

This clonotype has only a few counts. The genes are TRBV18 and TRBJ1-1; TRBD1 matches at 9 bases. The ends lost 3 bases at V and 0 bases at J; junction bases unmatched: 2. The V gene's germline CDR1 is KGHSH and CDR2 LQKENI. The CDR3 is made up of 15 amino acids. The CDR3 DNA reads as TGTGCCAGCTCACCGAGACAGGGGGTGAACACTGAAGCTTTCTTT. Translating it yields CASSPRQGVNTEAFF.

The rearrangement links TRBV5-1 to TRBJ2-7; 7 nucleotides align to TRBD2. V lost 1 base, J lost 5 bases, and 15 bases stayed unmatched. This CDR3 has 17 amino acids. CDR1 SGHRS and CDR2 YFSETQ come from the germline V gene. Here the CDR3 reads CASSLFPAAGDINEQYF. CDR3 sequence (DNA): TGCGCCAGCAGCTTGTTCCCAGCGGCGGGAGACATCAACGAGCAGTACTTC.

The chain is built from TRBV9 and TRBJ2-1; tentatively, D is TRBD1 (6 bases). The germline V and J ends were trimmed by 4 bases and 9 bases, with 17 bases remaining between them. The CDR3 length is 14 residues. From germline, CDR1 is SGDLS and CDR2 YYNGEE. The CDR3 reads CASSISDSSGEQFF. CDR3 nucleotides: TGTGCCAGCAGCATCTCGGACAGTTCGGGTGAGCAGTTCTTC.

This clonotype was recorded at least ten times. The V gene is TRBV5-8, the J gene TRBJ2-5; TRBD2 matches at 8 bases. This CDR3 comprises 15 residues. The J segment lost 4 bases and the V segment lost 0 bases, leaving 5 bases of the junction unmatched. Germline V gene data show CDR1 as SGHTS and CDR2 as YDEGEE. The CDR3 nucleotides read TGTGCCAGCAGCTTGGGGCGGGAGGTCCCAGAGACCCAGTACTTC. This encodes CASSLGREVPETQYF.

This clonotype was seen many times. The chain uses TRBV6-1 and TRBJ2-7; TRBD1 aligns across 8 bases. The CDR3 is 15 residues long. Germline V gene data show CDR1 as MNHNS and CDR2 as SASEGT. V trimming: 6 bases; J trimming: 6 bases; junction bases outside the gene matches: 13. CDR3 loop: CASRDEGTGRPEQYF. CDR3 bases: TGTGCCAGCAGGGATGAAGGGACAGGTCGACCCGAGCAGTACTTC.

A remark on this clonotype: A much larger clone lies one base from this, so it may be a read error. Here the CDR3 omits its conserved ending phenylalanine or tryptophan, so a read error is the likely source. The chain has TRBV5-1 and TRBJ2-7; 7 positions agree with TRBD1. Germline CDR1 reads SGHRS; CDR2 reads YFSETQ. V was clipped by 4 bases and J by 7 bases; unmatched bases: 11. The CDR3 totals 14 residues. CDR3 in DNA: TGCGCCAGCAGCAAGGACAGGCCAGTGGGAGAGCAGTACCTC. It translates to CASSKDRPVGEQYL.

The CDR3 sequence is CASSRQQTGSSGNTIYF. Here the CDR3 DNA reads TGCGCCAGCAGCCGGCAACAGACAGGCTCCTCTGGAAACACCATATATTTT. J is TRBJ1-3 and V is TRBV4-1, with D perhaps matching TRBD1 (6 bases). Trimming cost V 4 bases and J 0 bases, with 16 bases left between them. The CDR3 loop spans 17 amino acids. The germline CDR1 and CDR2 sequences are MGHRA and YSYEKL.